The subject of this entry is one T cell receptor (beta chain). This receptor's antigen is unknown. Base qualities were left out, and no much larger clone turns up one base away. The source of the sample is a study of shared clonotypes between healthy human individuals (dated by TCRdb to 2020 to 2021). Describing the broader study: The cohort comprised a couple of women and three men aged 18 to 49 years. To increase sequencing depth and limit assay-specific biases, TCR repertoire library preparation and sequencing were carried out by different laboratories using diverse techniques. Each donor's leukapheresis produced roughly between roughly 0.94 and 9.5 billion PBMCs. To estimate repertoire size and how much clonotypes are shared between individuals, the study performed deep sequencing of blood TCR repertoires from roughly five healthy adults.

Using the deep immunoSEQ assay, multiplex PCR amplified TCR CDR3 regions from genomic DNA. Genomic DNA extracted from each cell subset was distributed evenly over all wells of several immunoSEQ 96-well plates, and each plate served as one replicate. For unsorted PBMC, each replicate PCR was loaded with 300 to 350 ng genomic DNA, equivalent to approximately 33,000 T cell genomes. Genomic DNA from unsorted PBMC was sequenced over ten immunoSEQ deep assay plates. The purified libraries were quantified using a Qubit 3.0 fluorometer, sized with a Bioanalyzer 2100, and then quantified again using the KAPA Library Quantification kit. A separate single-read 150-cycle Illumina NextSeq 550 flow cell was used to sequence each immunoSEQ 96-well plate. Processing in the source paper ran as follows. Because the immunoSEQ output held only junctional sequences and lacked quality scores, the filtering could not match the filtering applied to full-length reads. Sequences were annotated with PyIR, a Python wrapper for IgBLAST v1.9, using IMGT germline references to assign V/J genes and CDR3. Reads with weak V/J assignments (E-value above 1e-6), missing CDR3, stop codons, out-of-frame junctions, or ambiguous translated residues were removed. A V3J clonotype was defined by an identical inferred V gene, J gene, and CDR3 amino acid sequence. Percentage overlap between repertoires was computed as shared unique clonotypes divided by the size of the smaller repertoire. RTK rarefaction, the Chao1 estimator, and Recon v2.1 estimates of unobserved clonotypes were used to assess repertoire richness. TCRdb took this table from immuneACCESS and kept in-frame rearrangements with V and J called. Such tables lack part of the clones; where checked against another copy, unresolved V genes explain under half of the gap, and the rest is unexplained. The V and J calls and clone size come from that table; D and trimming were worked out from the DNA. The sample table shows hundreds of thousands of clones, and 76% are seen once. The top ten clonotypes cover over 10% of the sample.

Healthy HIV-negative adults with no recently reported acute infections or vaccinations were included as donors. All donors were Caucasian adults living in Nashville, Tennessee, USA. In the unsorted samples, 70 million to 90 million PBMCs were counted, and genomic DNA was extracted using the QIAamp DNA Blood Mini kit. Blood was obtained by leukapheresis, after which PBMCs were separated by Ficoll-Histopaque density gradient centrifugation and cryopreserved in liquid nitrogen vapor phase. Overall study outcomes, separate from this receptor: Pairwise subsampling led to the expectation that sequencing depth would affect the degree of clonotype sharing among donors. The genetic and exposure-history diversity represented was limited by the small number of donors. Sampling was restricted to blood, and TCR repertoires in tissues likely differ from the TCR repertoires found in blood.

The junction carries 14 bases between V and J, which are trimmed by 5 bases and 7 bases respectively. For CDR1 and CDR2, the germline V gene (reference sequence) lists LNHDA and SQIVND. From cysteine to phenylalanine, the CDR3 is 14 amino acids long. Left in the record is the CDR3 DNA by itself, 42 bases read in frame from the first base. The TCR was taken from a woman between 40 and 50 years old in good health. Some clones in this sample may be carry-over from other donors' samples. Sequencing used PBMCs. This chain joins TRBV19 to TRBJ2-2, and TRBD1 may be the D gene, going by 6 matching bases. CDR3 sequence: CASSSLGGRGELFF. The nucleotides are TGTGCCAGTAGTTCCCTAGGGGGTCGCGGGGAGCTGTTTTTT. With all but the CDR3 taken from the reference TRBV19 and TRBJ2-2 genes, the full variable domain is: DGGITQSPKYLFRKEGQNVTLSCEQNLNHDAMYWYRQDPGQGLRLIYYSQIVNDFQKGDIAEGYSVSREKKESFPLTVTSAQKNPTAFYLCASSSLGGRGELFFGEGSRLTVL.